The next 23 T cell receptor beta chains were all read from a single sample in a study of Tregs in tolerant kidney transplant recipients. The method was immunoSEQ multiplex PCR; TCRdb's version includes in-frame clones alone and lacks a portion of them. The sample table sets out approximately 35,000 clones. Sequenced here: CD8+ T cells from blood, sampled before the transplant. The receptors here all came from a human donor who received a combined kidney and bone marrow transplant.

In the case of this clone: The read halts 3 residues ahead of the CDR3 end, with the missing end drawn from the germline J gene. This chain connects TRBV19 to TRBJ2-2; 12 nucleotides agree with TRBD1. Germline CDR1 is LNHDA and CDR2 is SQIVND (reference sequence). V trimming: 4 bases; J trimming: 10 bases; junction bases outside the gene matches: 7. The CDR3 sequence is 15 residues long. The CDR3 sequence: CASSRDRGRPLELFF. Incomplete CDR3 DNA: TGTGCCAGTAGTAGGGACAGGGGGCGCCCCTTGGAG.

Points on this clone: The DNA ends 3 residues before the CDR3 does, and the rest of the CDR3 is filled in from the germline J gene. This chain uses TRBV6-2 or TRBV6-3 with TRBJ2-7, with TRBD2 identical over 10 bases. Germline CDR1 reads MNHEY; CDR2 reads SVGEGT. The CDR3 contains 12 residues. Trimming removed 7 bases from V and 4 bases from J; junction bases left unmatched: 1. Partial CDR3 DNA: TGTGCCAGCACAGCGGGAGGGTACGAG. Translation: CASTAGGYE. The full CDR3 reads CASTAGGYEQYF.

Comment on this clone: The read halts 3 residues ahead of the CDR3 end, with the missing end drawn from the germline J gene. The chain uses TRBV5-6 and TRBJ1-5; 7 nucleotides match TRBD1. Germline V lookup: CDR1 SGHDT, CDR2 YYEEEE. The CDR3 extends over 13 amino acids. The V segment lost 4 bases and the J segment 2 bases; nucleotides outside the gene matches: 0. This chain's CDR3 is CASSGQGNQPQHF. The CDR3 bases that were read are TGTGCCAGCAGCGGACAGGGCAATCAGCCC.

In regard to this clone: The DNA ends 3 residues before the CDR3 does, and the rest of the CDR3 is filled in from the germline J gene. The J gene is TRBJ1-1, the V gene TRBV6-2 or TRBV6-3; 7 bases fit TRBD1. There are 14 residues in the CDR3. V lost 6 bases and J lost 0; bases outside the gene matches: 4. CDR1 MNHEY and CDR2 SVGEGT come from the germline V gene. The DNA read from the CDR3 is TGTGCCAGCAGACCAGACAGGGTGAACACTGAA. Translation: CASRPDRVNTE. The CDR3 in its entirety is CASRPDRVNTEAFF.

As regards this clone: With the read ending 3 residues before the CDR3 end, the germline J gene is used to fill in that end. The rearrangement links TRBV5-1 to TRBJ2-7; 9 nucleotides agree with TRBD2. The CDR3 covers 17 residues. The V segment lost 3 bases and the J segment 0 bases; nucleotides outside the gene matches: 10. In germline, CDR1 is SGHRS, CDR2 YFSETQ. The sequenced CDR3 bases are TGCGCCAGCAGCTCGGGACCGCGGACTAGCGTCTCCTACGAG. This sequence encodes CASSSGPRTSVSYE. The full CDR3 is CASSSGPRTSVSYEQYF.

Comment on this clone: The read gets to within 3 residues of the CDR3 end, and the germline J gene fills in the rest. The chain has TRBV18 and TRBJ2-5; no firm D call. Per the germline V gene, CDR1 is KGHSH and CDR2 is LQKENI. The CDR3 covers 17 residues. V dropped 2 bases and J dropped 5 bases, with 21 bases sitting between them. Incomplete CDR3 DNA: TGTGCCAGCTCACCAGGTGTCTCGGGTCCATTTGAGGAGACC. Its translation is CASSPGVSGPFEET. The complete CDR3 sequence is CASSPGVSGPFEETQYF.

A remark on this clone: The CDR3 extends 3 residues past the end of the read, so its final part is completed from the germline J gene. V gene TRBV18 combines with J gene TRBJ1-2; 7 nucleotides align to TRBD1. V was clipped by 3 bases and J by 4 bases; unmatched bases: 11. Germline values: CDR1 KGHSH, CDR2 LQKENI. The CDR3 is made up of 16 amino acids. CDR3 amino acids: CASSPLRGQDTYGYTF. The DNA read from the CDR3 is TGTGCCAGCTCACCGTTGAGAGGACAGGATACCTATGGC.

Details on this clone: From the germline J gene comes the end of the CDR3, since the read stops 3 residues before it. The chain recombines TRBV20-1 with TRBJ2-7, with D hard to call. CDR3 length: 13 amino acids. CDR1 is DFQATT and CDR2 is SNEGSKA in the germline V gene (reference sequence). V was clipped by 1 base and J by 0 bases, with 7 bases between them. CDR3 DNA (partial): TGCAGTGCTAGAGGAGGCAGCTCCTACGAG. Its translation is CSARGGSSYE. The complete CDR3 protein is CSARGGSSYEQYF.

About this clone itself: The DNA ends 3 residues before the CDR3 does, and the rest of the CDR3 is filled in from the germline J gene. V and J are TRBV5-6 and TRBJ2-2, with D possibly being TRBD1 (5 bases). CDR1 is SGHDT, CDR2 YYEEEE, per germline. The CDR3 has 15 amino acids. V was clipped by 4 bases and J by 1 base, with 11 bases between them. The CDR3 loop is CASSLPTGNTGELFF. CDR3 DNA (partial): TGTGCCAGCAGCCTACCAACAGGGAACACCGGGGAG.

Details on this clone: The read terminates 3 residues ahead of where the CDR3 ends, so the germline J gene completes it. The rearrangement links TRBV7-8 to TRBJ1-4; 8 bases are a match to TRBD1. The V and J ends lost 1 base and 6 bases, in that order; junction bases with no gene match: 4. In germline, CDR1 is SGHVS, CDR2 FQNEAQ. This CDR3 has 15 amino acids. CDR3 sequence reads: CASSLEGTGDEKLFF. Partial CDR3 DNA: TGTGCCAGCAGCTTAGAGGGGACAGGAGATGAAAAA.

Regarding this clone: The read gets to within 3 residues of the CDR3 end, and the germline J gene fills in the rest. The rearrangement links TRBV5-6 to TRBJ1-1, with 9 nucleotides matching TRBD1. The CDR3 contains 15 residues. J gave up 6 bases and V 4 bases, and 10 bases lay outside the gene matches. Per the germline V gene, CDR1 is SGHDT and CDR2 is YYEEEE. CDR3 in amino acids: CASSPLGQGFSEAFF. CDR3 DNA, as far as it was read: TGTGCCAGCAGCCCCTTGGGACAGGGCTTCTCTGAA.

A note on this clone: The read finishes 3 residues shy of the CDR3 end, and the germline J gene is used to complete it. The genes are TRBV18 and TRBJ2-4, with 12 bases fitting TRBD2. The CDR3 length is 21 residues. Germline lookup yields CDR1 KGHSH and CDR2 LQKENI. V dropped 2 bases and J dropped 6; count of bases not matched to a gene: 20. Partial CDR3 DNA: TGTGCCAGCTCACCAGGGACTAGCGGGTCCCAAGTCTTAGCGGCAGGAAACATT. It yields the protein CASSPGTSGSQVLAAGNI. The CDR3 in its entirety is CASSPGTSGSQVLAAGNIQYF.

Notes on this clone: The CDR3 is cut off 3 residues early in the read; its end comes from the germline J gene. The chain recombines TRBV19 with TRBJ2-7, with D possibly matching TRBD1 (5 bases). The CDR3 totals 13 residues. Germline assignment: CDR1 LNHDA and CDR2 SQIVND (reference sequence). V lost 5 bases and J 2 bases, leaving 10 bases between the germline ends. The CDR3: CASSATVAYEQYF. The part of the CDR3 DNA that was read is TGTGCCAGTAGTGCGACAGTCGCCTACGAG.

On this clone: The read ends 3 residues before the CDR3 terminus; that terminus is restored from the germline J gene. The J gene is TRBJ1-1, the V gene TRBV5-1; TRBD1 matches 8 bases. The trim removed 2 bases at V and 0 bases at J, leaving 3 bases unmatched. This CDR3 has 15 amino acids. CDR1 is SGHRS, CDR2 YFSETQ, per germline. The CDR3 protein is CASSFGTGMNTEAFF. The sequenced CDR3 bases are TGCGCCAGCAGCTTTGGGACAGGCATGAACACTGAA.

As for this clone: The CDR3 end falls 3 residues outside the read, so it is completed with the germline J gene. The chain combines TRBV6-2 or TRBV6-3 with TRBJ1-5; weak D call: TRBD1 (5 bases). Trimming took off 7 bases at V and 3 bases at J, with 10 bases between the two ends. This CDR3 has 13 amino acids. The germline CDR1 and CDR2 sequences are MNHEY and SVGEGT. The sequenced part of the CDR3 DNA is TGTGCCAGCATCGGCAGGGCCAATCAGCCC. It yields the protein CASIGRANQP. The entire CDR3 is CASIGRANQPQHF.

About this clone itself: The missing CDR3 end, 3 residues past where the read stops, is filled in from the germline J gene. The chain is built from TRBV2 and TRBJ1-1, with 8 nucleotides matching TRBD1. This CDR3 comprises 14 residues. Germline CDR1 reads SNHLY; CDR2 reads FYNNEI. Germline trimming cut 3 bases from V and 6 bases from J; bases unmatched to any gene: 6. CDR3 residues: CASSDAGTGPEAFF. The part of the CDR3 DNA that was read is TGTGCCAGCAGTGATGCAGGGACAGGTCCTGAA.

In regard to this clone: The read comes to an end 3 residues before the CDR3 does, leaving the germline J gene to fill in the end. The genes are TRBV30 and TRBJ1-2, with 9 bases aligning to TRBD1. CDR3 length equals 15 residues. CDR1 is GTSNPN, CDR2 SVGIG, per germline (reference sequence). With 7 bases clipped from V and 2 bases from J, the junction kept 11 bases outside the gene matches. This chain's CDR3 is CAFFDGTGLNYGYTF. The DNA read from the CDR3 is TGTGCCTTCTTCGACGGGACAGGGTTGAACTATGGC.

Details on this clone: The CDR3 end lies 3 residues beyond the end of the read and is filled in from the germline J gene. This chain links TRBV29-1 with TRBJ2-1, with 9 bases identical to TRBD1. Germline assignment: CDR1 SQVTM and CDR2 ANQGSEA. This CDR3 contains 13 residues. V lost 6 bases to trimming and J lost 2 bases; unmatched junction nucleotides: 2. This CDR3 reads CSVGTGPYNEQFF. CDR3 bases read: TGCAGCGTGGGGACAGGGCCCTACAATGAG.

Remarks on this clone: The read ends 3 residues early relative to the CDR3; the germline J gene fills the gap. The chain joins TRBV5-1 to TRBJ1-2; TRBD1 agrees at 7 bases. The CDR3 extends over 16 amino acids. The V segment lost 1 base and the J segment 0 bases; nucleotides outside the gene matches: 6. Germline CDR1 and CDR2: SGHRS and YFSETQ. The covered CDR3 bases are TGCGCCAGCAGCTTGACCCGACAGGGAGCTAACTATGGC. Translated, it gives CASSLTRQGANYG. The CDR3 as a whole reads CASSLTRQGANYGYTF.

This chain's CDR3 is CASSSLVNTEAFF. The DNA read from the CDR3 is TGCGCCAGCAGCTCCTTAGTCAACACTGAA. The chain recombines TRBV5-1 with TRBJ1-1, with no clear D. The observed sequence ends 3 residues before the CDR3 terminus, with the missing tail filled in from the germline J gene. This CDR3 contains 13 residues. The germline gives CDR1 SGHRS, CDR2 YFSETQ. Trimming removed 3 bases at V and 2 bases at J, with 8 bases between. Full variable domain (rest looked up from reference TRBV5-1 and TRBJ1-1): KAGVTQTPRYLIKTRGQQVTLSCSPISGHRSVSWYQQTPGQGLQFLFEYFSETQRNKGNFPGRFSGRQFSNSRSEMNVSTLELGDSALYLCASSSLVNTEAFFGQGTRLTVV.

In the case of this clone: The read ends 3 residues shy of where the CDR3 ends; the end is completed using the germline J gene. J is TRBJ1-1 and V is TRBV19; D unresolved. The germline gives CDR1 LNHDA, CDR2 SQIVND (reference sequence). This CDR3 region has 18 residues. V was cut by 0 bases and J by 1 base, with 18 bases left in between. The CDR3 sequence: CASSIDDHQVFTNTEAFF. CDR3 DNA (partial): TGTGCCAGTAGTATAGATGATCACCAGGTTTTCACGAACACTGAA.

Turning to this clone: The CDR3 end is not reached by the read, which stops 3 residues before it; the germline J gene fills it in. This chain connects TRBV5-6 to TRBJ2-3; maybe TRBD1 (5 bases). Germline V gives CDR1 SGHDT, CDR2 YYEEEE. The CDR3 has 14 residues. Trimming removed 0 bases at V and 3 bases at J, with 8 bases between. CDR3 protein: CASSLEDTTDTQYF. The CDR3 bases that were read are TGTGCCAGCAGCTTGGAGGACACTACAGATACG.

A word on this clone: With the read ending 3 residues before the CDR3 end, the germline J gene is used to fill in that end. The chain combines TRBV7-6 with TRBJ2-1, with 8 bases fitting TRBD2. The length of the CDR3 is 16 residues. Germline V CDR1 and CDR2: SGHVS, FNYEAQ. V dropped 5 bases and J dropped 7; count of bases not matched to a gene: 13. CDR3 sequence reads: CASSPWSAGGANEQFF. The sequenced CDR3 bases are TGTGCCAGCAGCCCATGGAGCGCGGGAGGTGCGAATGAG. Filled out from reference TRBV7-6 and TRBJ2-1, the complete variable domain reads GAGVSQSPRYKVTKRGQDVALRCDPISGHVSLYWYRQALGQGPEFLTYFNYEAQQDKSGLPNDRFSAERPEGSISTLTIQRTEQRDSAMYRCASSPWSAGGANEQFFGPGTRLTVL.